Below, 17 T cell receptor beta chains from the same sample are listed, as sequenced in a study of shared clonotypes between healthy human individuals. The repertoire was sequenced with immunoSEQ multiplex PCR; TCRdb's copy has only in-frame clones and lacks some. Altogether over a million clones are present, approximately 96% being singletons, with the ten largest covering roughly 1.2%. The sample consisted of naive CD4+ T cells sorted from blood. As to subset: CD45RA+ positively selected. The receptors originated from a man younger than 45 in good health.

The chain has TRBV28 and TRBJ1-2; the match to TRBD1 covers 11 bases. The V and J ends lost 5 bases and 12 bases, in that order; junction bases with no gene match: 14. The length of the CDR3 is 15 residues. Germline V CDR1 and CDR2: MDHEN, SYDVKM. The CDR3 is CASSPRDRGGLSNTF. The CDR3 bases are TGTGCCAGCAGTCCTCGGGACAGGGGGGGGTTGTCCAACACCTTC.

The chain uses TRBV2 and TRBJ1-3; D gene ambiguous. The germline V gene has CDR1 SNHLY and CDR2 FYNNEI. The CDR3 has 12 residues. The CDR3 loop reads CARRVGGNTIYF. The CDR3 coding sequence is TGTGCTAGAAGGGTGGGAGGAAACACCATATATTTT.

This chain links TRBV11-2 with TRBJ2-2, with 8 bases lining up with TRBD1. Losses at the gene ends were 5 bases for V and 1 base for J; bases not matched to a gene: 6. The CDR3 spans 16 residues. From germline, CDR1 is SGHAT and CDR2 FQNNGV. The CDR3 loop is CASSQQGTGNTGELFF. CDR3 coding DNA: TGTGCCAGCAGCCAACAAGGGACAGGGAACACCGGGGAGCTGTTTTTT.

V gene TRBV11-3 combines with J gene TRBJ2-1, with 10 bases fitting TRBD2. Germline trimming cut 1 base from V and 6 bases from J; bases unmatched to any gene: 3. Per germline, CDR1 SGHNT and CDR2 YENEEA. The CDR3 totals 15 residues. CDR3: CASSLGRTSGNEQFF. The CDR3 DNA is TGTGCCAGCAGCTTAGGGAGGACTAGCGGCAATGAGCAGTTCTTC.

CDR3 amino acids: CASSRGISSTNEKLFF. Written as DNA, the CDR3 is TGTGCCAGCTCACGGGGAATCAGCTCAACTAATGAAAAACTGTTTTTT. The V call is TRBV18, the J call TRBJ1-4; D uncertain. Germline assignment: CDR1 KGHSH and CDR2 LQKENI. The CDR3 consists of 16 residues. Deletions cut 4 bases from V and 0 bases from J, with 12 bases between.

The rearrangement joins TRBV5-6 to TRBJ2-6; weak D call: TRBD2 (5 bases). V was cut by 0 bases and J by 4 bases, with 11 bases left in between. Germline V gene data show CDR1 as SGHDT and CDR2 as YYEEEE. The CDR3 loop spans 16 amino acids. CDR3 DNA sequence: TGTGCCAGCAGCTTGGATGTAGCGAGCGGGGCCAACGTCCTGACTTTC. Amino acid sequence: CASSLDVASGANVLTF.

DNA of the CDR3: TGTGCCAGCAGCTTGTCAGGGGGGTTGCCCTACGAGCAGTACTTC. Residues: CASSLSGGLPYEQYF. The gene calls are TRBV5-4 and TRBJ2-7; a possible D gene is TRBD1 (7 bases). The CDR3 spans 15 residues. Germline values: CDR1 SGHNT, CDR2 YYREEE (reference sequence). The V gene lost 1 base and the J gene lost 2 bases, with 13 bases spanning the gap.

The chain links TRBV5-4 to TRBJ2-2; D not resolved. CDR1 is SGHNT and CDR2 is YYREEE in the germline V gene (reference sequence). V lost 0 bases, J lost 2 bases, and 5 bases lay in between. The CDR3 runs 14 residues. The CDR3 bases are TGTGCCAGCAGCTTGGCGCTCAACACCGGGGAGCTGTTTTTT. Translating gives CASSLALNTGELFF.

The chain joins TRBV10-3 to TRBJ1-2; weak D call: TRBD1 (5 bases). The V and J ends lost 7 bases and 3 bases respectively, with 18 bases between them. This CDR3 region has 15 residues. CDR1 is ENHRY and CDR2 is SYGVKD in the germline V gene. The CDR3 DNA is TGTGCCATCACCCAAGAGGGGAGTGGGGACTATGGCTACACCTTC. As protein: CAITQEGSGDYGYTF.

With respect to this clone: Within the sample, other DNA sequences also encode this same CDR3. This chain connects TRBV9 to TRBJ2-7; 9 nucleotides align to TRBD1. The length of the CDR3 is 14 residues. The germline gives CDR1 SGDLS, CDR2 YYNGEE. Trimming removed 3 bases from V and 4 bases from J; junction bases left unmatched: 5. The CDR3 sequence: CASSAGTGLYEQYF. CDR3 sequence (DNA): TGTGCCAGCAGCGCCGGGACAGGGCTGTACGAGCAGTACTTC.

For the CDR3, the DNA is TGCGCCAGCAGCTCAGGGACAGGGGCCTTGAACACTGAAGCTTTCTTT. The encoded protein is CASSSGTGALNTEAFF. The V and J genes are TRBV5-1 and TRBJ1-1, with 10 bases that match TRBD1. CDR3 size: 16 residues. The junction had 5 bases not matched to a gene; V was cut back by 3 bases and J by 0 bases. Germline CDR1 SGHRS, CDR2 YFSETQ.

The chain is built from TRBV27 and TRBJ2-5, with 10 nucleotides matching TRBD2. Germline CDR1 and CDR2: MNHEY and SMNVEV (reference sequence). With 4 bases clipped from V and 3 bases from J, the junction kept 5 bases outside the gene matches. The CDR3 sequence is 15 residues long. In DNA form, the CDR3 reads TGTGCCAGCAGTTCCACCGGACTAGCGGAAGAGACCCAGTACTTC. Protein product: CASSSTGLAEETQYF.

The J gene is TRBJ2-2, the V gene TRBV6-1; 7 nucleotides agree with TRBD2. CDR1 and CDR2 from the germline V gene are MNHNS and SASEGT. V dropped 1 base and J dropped 4; count of bases not matched to a gene: 3. This CDR3 contains 15 residues. The CDR3 spells CASSEGGGSTGELFF. The DNA of the CDR3 is TGTGCCAGCAGTGAAGGGGGGGGTAGCACCGGGGAGCTGTTTTTT.

The chain couples TRBV18 to TRBJ2-7; D may correspond to TRBD1 or TRBD2 (6 bases each). Trimming shortened V by 3 bases and J by 5 bases, and 17 bases separated the two germline ends. This CDR3 has 15 amino acids. Looked up from germline, CDR1 is KGHSH and CDR2 is LQKENI. CDR3 in amino acids: CASSPMSGGLNEQYF. The CDR3, as DNA: TGTGCCAGCTCACCTATGAGTGGGGGGCTAAACGAGCAGTACTTC.

This clone was picked up one time. The CDR3 region has the DNA TGCGCCAGCAACGTCAGGGACTACAATGAGCAGTTCTTC. Translation: CASNVRDYNEQFF. V is TRBV5-1 and J is TRBJ2-1, with a tentative D call TRBD1 (5 bases). V lost 6 bases and J lost 3, with 10 bases in between. Germline V gene data show CDR1 as SGHRS and CDR2 as YFSETQ. The CDR3 spans 13 residues.

The V call is TRBV9, the J call TRBJ2-2; D is unresolved. CDR1 is SGDLS, CDR2 YYNGEE, per germline. Trimming shortened V by 2 bases and J by 3 bases, and 5 bases separated the two germline ends. The CDR3 contains 13 residues. For the CDR3, the DNA is TGTGCCAGCAGCGTTAGCTACACCGGGGAGCTGTTTTTT. This sequence encodes CASSVSYTGELFF.

In this sample, this clone turned up once. The V and J genes are TRBV10-3 and TRBJ2-7, with D maybe TRBD1 (6 bases). Germline lookup yields CDR1 ENHRY and CDR2 SYGVKD. This CDR3 has 15 amino acids. V was cut by 2 bases and J by 2 bases, with 13 bases left in between. The CDR3 is CAISEGRGPTYEQYF. The CDR3 DNA follows: TGTGCCATCAGTGAGGGCAGGGGCCCAACCTACGAGCAGTACTTC.